This TCR beta chain was retrieved from a study of blood T cell repertoires in COVID-19. Only in-frame clones appear in the TCRdb table, and some are missing; sequencing was by immunoSEQ multiplex PCR. The repertoire includes about 210,000 clones, 87% of them detected once, and 10% sits in the top ten. Specimen: PBMCs or T cells enriched from blood (not recorded which). The TCR sequence derives from a man in his late teens or twenties with acute COVID-19.

CDR3 DNA sequence: TGTGCCTGGAGATTGGGGCCAACCCTTAGTGAGCAGTACTTC. Translation gives CAWRLGPTLSEQYF. The chain carries TRBV30 and TRBJ2-7; TRBD1 is a possible D gene (5 bases). Trimming shortened V by 3 bases and J by 7 bases, and 19 bases separated the two germline ends. This CDR3 region has 14 residues. Germline CDR1 and CDR2: GTSNPN and SVGIG (reference sequence).